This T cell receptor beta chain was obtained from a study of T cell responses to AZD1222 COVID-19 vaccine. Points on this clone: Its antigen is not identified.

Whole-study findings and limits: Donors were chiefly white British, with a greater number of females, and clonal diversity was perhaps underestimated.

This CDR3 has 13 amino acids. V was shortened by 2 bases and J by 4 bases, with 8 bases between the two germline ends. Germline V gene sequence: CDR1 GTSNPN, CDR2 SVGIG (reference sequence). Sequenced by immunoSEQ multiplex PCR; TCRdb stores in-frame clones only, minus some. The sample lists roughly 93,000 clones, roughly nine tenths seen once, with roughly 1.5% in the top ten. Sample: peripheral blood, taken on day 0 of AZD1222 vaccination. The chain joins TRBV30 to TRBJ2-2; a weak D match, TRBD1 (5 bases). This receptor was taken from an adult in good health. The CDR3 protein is CAWSYRSTGELFF. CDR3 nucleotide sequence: TGTGCCTGGAGTTACAGGAGCACCGGGGAGCTGTTTTTT.